This entry is about one TCR beta chain. TCRdb's table, derived via immunoSEQ multiplex PCR, lists solely in-frame clones and lacks some. The sample holds about 380,000 clones, around 90% seen once. V trimming: 6 bases; J trimming: 4 bases; junction bases outside the gene matches: 4. Germline loops: CDR1 LGHNT, CDR2 FRNRAP. The CDR3 runs 13 residues. The sample comes from a study of blood T cell repertoires in COVID-19. Whole-study context: From T cells, B-cell-depleted T cells, or PBMCs came the material, which was cDNA or gDNA.

Ages ranged from about 18 to 89 years, with residence in about two dozen US areas. This TCR was recovered from a woman under 30 who had recovered from COVID-19. This sequence joins TRBV12-5 and TRBJ1-1, with 8 bases that match TRBD1. The sample taken for sequencing was PBMCs or T cells enriched from blood (not recorded which). The CDR3 protein is CASGRQGSTEAFF. The CDR3 coding sequence is TGTGCTAGTGGAAGACAGGGGTCCACTGAAGCTTTCTTT.